Sequencing of this T cell receptor beta chain was carried out in a study of shared clonotypes between healthy human individuals. Study information: The study used three CD4 naive, three CD4 memory, two CD8 naive and one CD8 memory plate per donor.

Germline CDR1 and CDR2: SGDLS and YYNGEE. The CDR3 has 12 amino acids. V was cut by 6 bases and J by 6 bases, with 12 bases left in between. Study results and limitations: Few donors limited the genetic and exposure-history diversity represented.

Points on this clone: Its antigen is unknown.

Measured with immunoSEQ multiplex PCR; TCRdb has only the in-frame clones, and not every one. The sample yields more than 400,000 clones, roughly 95% seen once. The sequenced sample was naive CD4+ T cells sorted from blood. Subset indicated: CD45RA+ positively selected. The J gene is TRBJ1-1, the V gene TRBV9; D is undetermined. The receptor was isolated from a woman in her twenties or thirties in good health. For the CDR3, the DNA is TGTGCCAGCAATGGGGTTTACCCTGAAGCTTTCTTT. The encoded protein is CASNGVYPEAFF.